The 13 T cell receptor beta chains listed next were all sequenced from one sample in a study of blood T cell repertoires in COVID-19. Method: immunoSEQ multiplex PCR; TCRdb's copy keeps in-frame clones and lacks some. Here the sample spans roughly 400,000 clones, approximately 87% being singletons. Material for sequencing was PBMCs or T cells enriched from blood (not recorded which). Receptors were obtained from a woman aged 45-65 years who had recovered from COVID-19.

The chain has TRBV5-1 and TRBJ2-7; 8 nucleotides line up with TRBD2. Germline trimming cut 3 bases from V and 6 bases from J; bases unmatched to any gene: 8. The CDR3 runs to 14 residues. From germline, CDR1 is SGHRS and CDR2 YFSETQ. The CDR3 coding sequence is TGCGCCAGCAGCTGGACCGGGACTAGTAGCGAGCAGTACTTC. Its translation: CASSWTGTSSEQYF.

CDR3 in DNA: TGTGCCAGCAGCAAGCTTAGGGGTCCTCCCACAGATACGCAGTATTTT. Translating gives CASSKLRGPPTDTQYF. V is TRBV21-1 and J is TRBJ2-3; the table's D call TRBD1 went unverified against the DNA. TRBV21-1 is classified as a pseudogene. The CDR3 totals 16 residues.

The chain links TRBV28 to TRBJ1-2, with D unresolved. V shed 6 bases and J shed 5 bases, with 10 bases lying between them. CDR3 size: 12 residues. Germline V gene sequence: CDR1 MDHEN, CDR2 SYDVKM. DNA for the CDR3: TGTGCCAGCAGCCTGGGCGGGTATGGCTACACCTTC. This translates into CASSLGGYGYTF.

The chain uses TRBV28 and TRBJ1-6, with D perhaps matching TRBD1 (5 bases). The CDR3 extends over 13 amino acids. The germline V and J ends were trimmed by 10 bases and 9 bases, with 16 bases remaining between them. Germline-derived CDR1 and CDR2 are MDHEN and SYDVKM. CDR3 region: CANSGQGGSPLHF. In DNA form, the CDR3 reads TGTGCCAATTCGGGGCAGGGAGGTTCACCCCTCCACTTT.

The rearrangement joins TRBV29-1 to TRBJ1-3; D is unclear. This CDR3 contains 12 residues. CDR1 is SQVTM and CDR2 is ANQGSEA in the germline V gene. Trimming left V 7 bases short and J 0 bases short, with 7 bases between. The CDR3 loop is CSAPGSGNTIYF. DNA for the CDR3: TGCAGCGCTCCCGGCTCTGGAAACACCATATATTTT.

The V and J genes are TRBV9 and TRBJ2-1; 14 positions agree with TRBD2. Germline-derived CDR1 and CDR2 are SGDLS and YYNGEE. V trimming: 3 bases; J trimming: 10 bases; junction bases outside the gene matches: 9. There are 16 residues in the CDR3. Here the CDR3 reads CASSDEGTSGGREQFF. CDR3 nucleotide sequence: TGTGCCAGCAGCGACGAAGGGACTAGCGGGGGACGGGAGCAGTTCTTC. The complete variable domain, with remaining parts taken from reference TRBV9 and TRBJ2-1, reads DSGVTQTPKHLITATGQRVTLRCSPRSGDLSVYWYQQSLDQGLQFLIQYYNGEERAKGNILERFSAQQFPDLHSELNLSSLELGDSALYFCASSDEGTSGGREQFFGPGTRLTVL.

The chain couples TRBV24-1 to TRBJ2-1; 8 bases align to TRBD1. Germline V gene data show CDR1 as KGHDR and CDR2 as SFDVKD. The trim removed 6 bases at V and 2 bases at J, leaving 5 bases unmatched. The CDR3 has 15 residues. CDR3 nucleotides: TGTGCCACCAGTTTAGGGGACAGGCCCTACAATGAGCAGTTCTTC. As protein: CATSLGDRPYNEQFF.

This clone was found a few times. The V and J genes are TRBV7-2 and TRBJ1-2; 9 bases map to TRBD1. This CDR3 has 15 residues. Germline lookup yields CDR1 SGHTA and CDR2 FQGNSA. With V trimmed by 4 bases and J by 4 bases, 7 bases remained unmatched. CDR3 sequence (DNA): TGTGCCAGCAGCTCCACAGGGGGCGTCGGCTATGGCTACACCTTC. The encoded protein is CASSSTGGVGYGYTF. Looking up the rest from reference TRBV7-2 and TRBJ1-2 gives the full variable domain: GAGVSQSPSNKVTEKGKDVELRCDPISGHTALYWYRQSLGQGLEFLIYFQGNSAPDKSGLPSDRFSAERTGGSVSTLTIQRTQQEDSAVYLCASSSTGGVGYGYTFGSGTRLTVV.

The chain couples TRBV18 to TRBJ1-4; D gene ambiguous. Germline lookup yields CDR1 KGHSH and CDR2 LQKENI. The germline V and J ends were trimmed by 5 bases and 0 bases, with 13 bases remaining between them. The CDR3 consists of 16 residues. CDR3 region: CASSSYLIATNEKLFF. CDR3 DNA sequence: TGTGCCAGCTCATCCTACCTTATAGCAACTAATGAAAAACTGTTTTTT.

The gene calls are TRBV5-1 and TRBJ1-1, with 7 nucleotides matching TRBD1. Germline V gives CDR1 SGHRS, CDR2 YFSETQ. V shed 4 bases and J 4 bases; nucleotides not matched to a gene: 7. The CDR3 is 14 residues long. CDR3 DNA: TGCGCCAGCAGCAGTACAGGGGTGGGCACTGAAGCTTTCTTT. It specifies CASSSTGVGTEAFF.

The chain joins TRBV6-4 to TRBJ1-2, with TRBD1 matching 9 bases. Germline V gives CDR1 MRHNA, CDR2 SNTAGT. The CDR3 sequence is 15 residues long. V lost 6 bases, J lost 1 base, and 6 bases stayed unmatched. The CDR3 DNA sequence: TGTGCCAGCAGGAGGGAGACAGGGGGTAACTATGGCTACACCTTC. Its translation is CASRRETGGNYGYTF.

The gene calls are TRBV11-2 and TRBJ2-7, with TRBD1 identical over 12 bases. There are 15 residues in the CDR3. Germline V CDR1 and CDR2: SGHAT, FQNNGV. The ends lost 3 bases at V and 3 bases at J; junction bases unmatched: 3. The chain's CDR3 is CASSFGTGGVYEQYF. The CDR3 region has the DNA TGTGCCAGCAGCTTTGGGACAGGGGGCGTCTACGAGCAGTACTTC.

This clone has only one observation. The chain carries TRBV19 and TRBJ1-1; no clear D. V was pared by 6 bases and J by 1 base, with 12 bases between. Germline lookup yields CDR1 LNHDA and CDR2 SQIVND (reference sequence). CDR3 length equals 14 residues. The CDR3: CASRITPGNTEAFF. The DNA for the CDR3 is TGTGCCAGTAGGATAACACCAGGGAACACTGAAGCTTTCTTT.